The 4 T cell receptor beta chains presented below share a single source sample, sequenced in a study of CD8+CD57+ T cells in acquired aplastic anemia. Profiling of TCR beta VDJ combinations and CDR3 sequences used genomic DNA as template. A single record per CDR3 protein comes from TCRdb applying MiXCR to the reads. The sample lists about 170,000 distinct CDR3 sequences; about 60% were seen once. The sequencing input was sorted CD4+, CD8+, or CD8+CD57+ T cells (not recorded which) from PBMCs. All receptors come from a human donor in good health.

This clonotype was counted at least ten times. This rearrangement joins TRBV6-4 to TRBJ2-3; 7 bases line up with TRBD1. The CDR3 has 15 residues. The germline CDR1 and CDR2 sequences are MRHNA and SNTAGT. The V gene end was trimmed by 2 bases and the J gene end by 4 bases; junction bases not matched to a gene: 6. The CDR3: CASSDVAGGSDTQYF. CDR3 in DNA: TGTGCCAGCAGTGACGTGGCAGGGGGTTCAGATACGCAGTATTTT.

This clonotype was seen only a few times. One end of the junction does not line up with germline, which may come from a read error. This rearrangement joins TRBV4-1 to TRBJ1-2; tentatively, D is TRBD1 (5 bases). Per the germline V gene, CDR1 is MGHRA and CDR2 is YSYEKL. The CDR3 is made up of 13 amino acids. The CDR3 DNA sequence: TGTGCCAGCAGCTTAGGGGCCCCCTATGGCTACACCTTC. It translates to CASSLGAPYGYTF.

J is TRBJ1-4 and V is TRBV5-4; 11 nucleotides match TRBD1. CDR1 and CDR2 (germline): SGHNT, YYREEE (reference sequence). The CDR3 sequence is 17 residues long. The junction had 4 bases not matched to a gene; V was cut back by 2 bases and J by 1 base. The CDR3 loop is CASSFWTGGLTNEKLFF. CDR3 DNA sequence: TGTGCCAGCAGCTTCTGGACAGGGGGCTTAACTAATGAAAAACTGTTTTTT.

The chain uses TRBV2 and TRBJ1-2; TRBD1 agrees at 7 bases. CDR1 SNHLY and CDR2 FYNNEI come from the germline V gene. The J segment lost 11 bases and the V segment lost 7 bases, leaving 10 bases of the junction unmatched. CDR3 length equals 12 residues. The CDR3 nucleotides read TGTGCCAGCAACAGGGGTATTGGAGGATACACCTTC. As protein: CASNRGIGGYTF. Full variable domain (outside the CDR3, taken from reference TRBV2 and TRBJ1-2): EPEVTQTPSHQVTQMGQEVILRCVPISNHLYFYWYRQILGQKVEFLVSFYNNEISEKSEIFDDQFSVERPDGSNFTLKIRSTKLEDSAMYFCASNRGIGGYTFGSGTRLTVV.